Following are 2 T cell receptor beta chains from one sample sequenced in a study of PD-L1 blockade in urothelial cancer. Generated by immunoSEQ multiplex PCR, the TCRdb table keeps only in-frame clones and is missing some. Among tens of thousands of clones, almost 85% were seen once, and the ten largest hold 3.2%. Sequencing was performed on PBMCs, taken around atezolizumab (anti-PD-L1) treatment. These receptors came from a man between 65 and 85 years old with urothelial cancer.

This sequence joins TRBV18 and TRBJ1-1; TRBD1 agrees at 7 bases. The V gene's germline CDR1 is KGHSH and CDR2 LQKENI. CDR3 length: 17 amino acids. After removal of 3 bases from V and 2 bases from J, the junction contained 12 bases not matched to a gene. CDR3 region: CASSPPWTGTVNTEAFF. The CDR3, as DNA: TGTGCCAGCTCACCCCCCTGGACCGGGACAGTTAACACTGAAGCTTTCTTT.

The genes are TRBV7-2 and TRBJ1-5; TRBD1 is a possible D gene (5 bases). CDR1 is SGHTA, CDR2 FQGNSA, per germline. This CDR3 contains 14 residues. The germline V and J ends were trimmed by 4 bases and 6 bases, with 13 bases remaining between them. The CDR3 DNA is TGTGCCAGCAGCTCCTCGGGGGGGACTCAGCCCCAGCATTTT. Protein: CASSSSGGTQPQHF.